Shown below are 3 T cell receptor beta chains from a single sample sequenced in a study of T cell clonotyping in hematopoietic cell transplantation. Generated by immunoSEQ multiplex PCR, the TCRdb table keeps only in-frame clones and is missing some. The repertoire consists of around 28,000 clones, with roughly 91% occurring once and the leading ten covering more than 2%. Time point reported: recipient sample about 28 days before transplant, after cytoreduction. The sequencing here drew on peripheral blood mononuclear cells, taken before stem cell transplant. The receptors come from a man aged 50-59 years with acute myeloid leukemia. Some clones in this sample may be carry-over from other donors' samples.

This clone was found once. For the CDR3, the DNA is TGTGCCAGCAGCGTATTAGGGGGCCCTAATGAAAAACTGTTTTTT. Protein product: CASSVLGGPNEKLFF. The rearrangement joins TRBV9 to TRBJ1-4; 7 nucleotides agree with TRBD1. The CDR3 contains 15 residues. The V and J ends lost 1 base and 3 bases, in that order; junction bases with no gene match: 3. Germline CDR1 reads SGDLS; CDR2 reads YYNGEE.

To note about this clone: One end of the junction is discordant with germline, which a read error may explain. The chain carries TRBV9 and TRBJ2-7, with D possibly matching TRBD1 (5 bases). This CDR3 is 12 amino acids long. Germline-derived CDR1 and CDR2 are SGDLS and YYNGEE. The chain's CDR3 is CASSVVGRPPTF. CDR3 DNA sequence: TGTGCCAGCAGCGTAGTGGGGCGTCCTCCCACTTTC.

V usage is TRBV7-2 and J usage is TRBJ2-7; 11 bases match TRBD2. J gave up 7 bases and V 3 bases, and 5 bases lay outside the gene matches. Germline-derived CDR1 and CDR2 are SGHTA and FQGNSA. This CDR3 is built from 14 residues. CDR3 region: CASSFSASGGEQYF. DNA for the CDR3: TGTGCCAGCAGCTTCTCGGCTAGCGGGGGGGAGCAGTACTTC.